These 26 T cell receptor beta chains were all obtained from the same sample, sequenced in a study of T cell responses to AZD1222 COVID-19 vaccine. Sequenced by immunoSEQ multiplex PCR; TCRdb stores in-frame clones only, minus some. Here the sample spans fewer than 110,000 clones, more than 80% being singletons. The material sequenced was peripheral blood, taken on day 0 of AZD1222 vaccination. These receptor sequences come from an adult in good health.

The V and J genes are TRBV29-1 and TRBJ2-6; D not certain. V dropped 6 bases and J dropped 0 bases, with 15 bases sitting between them. The CDR3 is 16 amino acids. Germline CDR1 and CDR2: SQVTM and ANQGSEA. The CDR3 spells CSVQKTHGSGANVLTF. CDR3 bases: TGCAGCGTCCAGAAGACCCATGGCTCTGGGGCCAACGTCCTGACTTTC.

The rearrangement links TRBV9 to TRBJ2-5; D possibly uses TRBD1 or TRBD2 (5 bases each). The V and J ends lost 2 bases and 2 bases respectively, with 16 bases between them. The CDR3 has 16 amino acids. Germline CDR1 SGDLS, CDR2 YYNGEE. The CDR3 is CASSVNVGAAQETQYF. CDR3 coding DNA: TGTGCCAGCAGCGTCAATGTCGGGGCAGCACAAGAGACCCAGTACTTC. The complete variable domain, with remaining parts taken from reference TRBV9 and TRBJ2-5, reads DSGVTQTPKHLITATGQRVTLRCSPRSGDLSVYWYQQSLDQGLQFLIQYYNGEERAKGNILERFSAQQFPDLHSELNLSSLELGDSALYFCASSVNVGAAQETQYFGPGTRLLVL.

This sequence joins TRBV6-5 and TRBJ2-1, with D uncertain. There are 11 residues in the CDR3. The germline gives CDR1 MNHEY, CDR2 SVGAGI. V lost 4 bases, J lost 9 bases, and 7 bases lay in between. This CDR3 is CASSSSGEQFF. CDR3 coding DNA: TGTGCCAGCAGTTCGTCGGGTGAGCAGTTCTTC.

The V call is TRBV6-5, the J call TRBJ2-1; TRBD1 is a possible D gene (5 bases). Germline V gene sequence: CDR1 MNHEY, CDR2 SVGAGI. The CDR3 extends over 16 amino acids. Trimming removed 0 bases from V and 7 bases from J, with 16 bases in between. CDR3 residues: CASSYSIQQGRNEQFF. The CDR3, as DNA: TGTGCCAGCAGTTACTCCATTCAGCAGGGTCGTAATGAGCAGTTCTTC.

V usage is TRBV5-1 and J usage is TRBJ1-3; 9 nucleotides match TRBD1. There are 16 residues in the CDR3. V trimming: 0 bases; J trimming: 8 bases; junction bases outside the gene matches: 9. The V gene's germline CDR1 is SGHRS and CDR2 YFSETQ. CDR3 region: CASSLAGQGDLDTIYF. The CDR3 bases are TGCGCCAGCAGCTTGGCGGGACAGGGTGATTTGGACACCATATATTTT.

This chain connects TRBV5-5 to TRBJ2-7; no clear D. The CDR3 covers 15 residues. Germline CDR1 is SGHKS and CDR2 is YYEKEE (reference sequence). The V gene lost 2 bases and the J gene lost 0 bases, with 12 bases spanning the gap. The CDR3 coding sequence is TGTGCCAGCAGCTTTCTCCGAGACTCCTCCTACGAGCAGTACTTC. Translating gives CASSFLRDSSYEQYF.

The V call is TRBV27, the J call TRBJ2-7; D gene unclear. Per germline, CDR1 MNHEY and CDR2 SMNVEV (reference sequence). This CDR3 comprises 14 residues. V was pared by 10 bases and J by 1 base, with 17 bases between. The CDR3 DNA reads as TGTGCCACCCACGGGCCAGACGGATCCTACGAGCAGTACTTC. Translated, it gives CATHGPDGSYEQYF.

V gene TRBV19 combines with J gene TRBJ2-2, with 9 bases fitting TRBD1. CDR3 length: 16 amino acids. The trim removed 6 bases at V and 7 bases at J, leaving 12 bases unmatched. Germline V gives CDR1 LNHDA, CDR2 SQIVND (reference sequence). CDR3 DNA sequence: TGTGCCAGTAGATCAGGGGGACAGGGTGTTAACGGGGAGCTGTTTTTT. It specifies CASRSGGQGVNGELFF.

V gene TRBV10-2 combines with J gene TRBJ2-7, with 11 bases lining up with TRBD2. CDR3 length: 15 amino acids. V shed 7 bases and J 3 bases; nucleotides not matched to a gene: 8. Germline loops: CDR1 WSHSY, CDR2 SAAADI. CDR3 amino acids: CASTTSGSGGYEQYF. CDR3 DNA: TGCGCCAGCACCACTAGCGGGAGCGGGGGCTACGAGCAGTACTTC.

This clone is a singleton in its sample. V is TRBV11-2 and J is TRBJ2-7; no definite D call. Trimming took off 1 base at V and 2 bases at J, with 12 bases between the two ends. The CDR3 runs to 15 residues. CDR1 is SGHAT, CDR2 FQNNGV, per germline. CDR3 sequence (DNA): TGTGCCAGCAGCTTAGTAGTAGACCCGGCCTACGAGCAGTACTTC. Encoded protein: CASSLVVDPAYEQYF.

The chain carries TRBV5-1 and TRBJ2-7; TRBD2 matches at 11 bases. The CDR3 consists of 15 residues. CDR1 and CDR2 from the germline V gene are SGHRS and YFSETQ. V shed 3 bases and J 7 bases; nucleotides not matched to a gene: 9. The CDR3 region is CASSSGTSGLEEQYF. CDR3 coding DNA: TGCGCCAGCAGCTCCGGGACTAGCGGTCTAGAGGAGCAGTACTTC. Using reference TRBV5-1 and TRBJ2-7 for the parts outside the CDR3, the full variable domain is KAGVTQTPRYLIKTRGQQVTLSCSPISGHRSVSWYQQTPGQGLQFLFEYFSETQRNKGNFPGRFSGRQFSNSRSEMNVSTLELGDSALYLCASSSGTSGLEEQYFGPGTRLTVT.

The rearrangement uses TRBV6-5 and TRBJ1-1, with TRBD1 as a possible D gene (6 bases). CDR3 length equals 14 residues. V was pared by 6 bases and J by 1 base, with 12 bases between. CDR1 is MNHEY, CDR2 SVGAGI, per germline. This CDR3 reads CASSPQGSNTEAFF. Written as DNA, the CDR3 is TGTGCCAGCAGCCCACAGGGATCGAACACTGAAGCTTTCTTT.

The chain employs TRBV5-1 and TRBJ2-3; 10 bases are shared with TRBD2. The length of the CDR3 is 15 residues. Germline V gives CDR1 SGHRS, CDR2 YFSETQ. V lost 4 bases, J lost 2 bases, and 4 bases stayed unmatched. The CDR3 loop is CASSPTSGTTDTQYF. The CDR3 bases are TGCGCCAGCAGCCCCACTAGCGGGACCACAGATACGCAGTATTTT.

The chain has TRBV3-1 (or the pseudogene TRBV3-2) and TRBJ2-7; 9 positions match TRBD2. CDR1 LGHDT and CDR2 YNNKEL come from the germline V gene (reference sequence). V lost 4 bases, J lost 5 bases, and 9 bases stayed unmatched. The CDR3 extends over 15 amino acids. The CDR3 spells CASSRSGRTAHEQYF. CDR3 coding DNA: TGTGCCAGCAGCCGGAGCGGGAGGACGGCCCACGAGCAGTACTTC.

DNA for the CDR3: TGTGCCAGCAGCGTACAGGGCTCCTATAGCAATCAGCCCCAGCATTTT. Translation: CASSVQGSYSNQPQHF. The chain couples TRBV5-6 to TRBJ1-5, with D possibly being TRBD1 (6 bases). CDR3 length: 16 residues. From germline, CDR1 is SGHDT and CDR2 YYEEEE. V was clipped by 4 bases and J by 0 bases, with 14 bases between them.

This clone has more than one count but fewer than ten. V gene TRBV11-2 combines with J gene TRBJ1-3, with D possibly matching TRBD1 (5 bases). Trimming took off 2 bases at V and 2 bases at J, with 22 bases between the two ends. The V gene's germline CDR1 is SGHAT and CDR2 FQNNGV. The CDR3 loop spans 19 amino acids. The CDR3 loop reads CASSLKGLGSAGTGNTIYF. The CDR3 bases are TGTGCCAGCAGCTTAAAGGGGCTCGGTAGCGCGGGGACTGGAAACACCATATATTTT.

The gene calls are TRBV3-1 (or the pseudogene TRBV3-2) and TRBJ2-3, with 10 nucleotides matching TRBD1. Germline CDR1 LGHDT, CDR2 YNNKEL (reference sequence). V trimming: 0 bases; J trimming: 2 bases; junction bases outside the gene matches: 5. The CDR3 has 17 residues. The CDR3 protein is CASSQDGDRGFTDTQYF. Written as DNA, the CDR3 is TGTGCCAGCAGCCAAGACGGGGACAGGGGTTTCACAGATACGCAGTATTTT.

The rearrangement uses TRBV24-1 and TRBJ2-1; D ambiguous. The V gene's germline CDR1 is KGHDR and CDR2 SFDVKD. CDR3 length equals 15 residues. Trimming removed 5 bases at V and 9 bases at J, with 19 bases between. The CDR3 loop is CATSVFTDRPSEQFF. The CDR3 DNA sequence: TGTGCCACCAGTGTGTTTACCGACCGACCCAGTGAGCAGTTCTTC.

The count of this clone is one. The chain has TRBV7-8 and TRBJ2-3; a possible D gene is TRBD2 (5 bases). CDR1 and CDR2 (germline): SGHVS, FQNEAQ. Trimming took off 0 bases at V and 4 bases at J, with 14 bases between the two ends. The CDR3 covers 16 residues. The CDR3: CASSLAERTGPDTQYF. The CDR3 DNA reads as TGTGCCAGCAGCTTAGCGGAGCGGACTGGGCCAGATACGCAGTATTTT.

The J gene is TRBJ1-2, the V gene TRBV7-8, with D perhaps matching TRBD1 (6 bases). Per germline, CDR1 SGHVS and CDR2 FQNEAQ. V lost 3 bases, J lost 2 bases, and 10 bases lay in between. The CDR3 has 14 residues. CDR3: CASSLTQGNYGYTF. DNA for the CDR3: TGTGCCAGCAGCTTGACCCAGGGGAACTATGGCTACACCTTC.

This chain connects TRBV27 to TRBJ2-7; 8 bases line up with TRBD1. The CDR3 totals 14 residues. The germline V gene encodes CDR1 MNHEY and CDR2 SMNVEV (reference sequence). V shed 6 bases, J shed 6 bases, and the junction held 10 bases outside the gene matches. The CDR3 region is CASSLWTGRGEQYF. The CDR3 bases are TGTGCCAGCAGCCTCTGGACAGGGAGAGGCGAGCAGTACTTC.

The chain employs TRBV12-5 and TRBJ2-7; D remains ambiguous. The CDR3 is 12 residues long. V was trimmed by 5 bases and J by 3 bases, leaving 8 bases between them. Germline V gene lookup returns CDR1 LGHNT and CDR2 FRNRAP. The CDR3 DNA reads TGTGCTAGTGGTCCTTCAGTCTACGAGCAGTACTTC. Residues: CASGPSVYEQYF.

This chain links TRBV11-2 with TRBJ2-7; no definite D call. CDR1 is SGHAT and CDR2 is FQNNGV in the germline V gene. This CDR3 region has 14 residues. The V and J ends lost 5 bases and 3 bases respectively, with 14 bases between them. The CDR3 sequence is CASSRIPENYEQYF. CDR3 nucleotide sequence: TGTGCCAGCAGCCGTATACCAGAAAACTACGAGCAGTACTTC.

V gene TRBV2 combines with J gene TRBJ2-7, with D unclear. The V end lost 8 bases, the J end lost 4 bases, and 12 bases lay between the germline ends. The CDR3 is 12 residues long. The germline V gene encodes CDR1 SNHLY and CDR2 FYNNEI. CDR3 DNA sequence: TGTGCCAGCCTCGTGGCTGAATACGAGCAGTACTTC. It translates to CASLVAEYEQYF.

This clone was recorded once. The V gene is TRBV30, the J gene TRBJ2-7; TRBD1 might be the D (5 bases). CDR1 is GTSNPN and CDR2 is SVGIG in the germline V gene (reference sequence). Trimming shortened V by 4 bases and J by 5 bases, and 15 bases separated the two germline ends. The CDR3 runs 13 residues. The CDR3 reads CAWKRRGTDEQYF. The DNA for the CDR3 is TGTGCCTGGAAGCGAAGGGGAACTGACGAGCAGTACTTC.

The V call is TRBV4-2, the J call TRBJ1-2, with D possibly being TRBD1 (5 bases). The germline V gene has CDR1 LGHNA and CDR2 YNFKEQ. The CDR3 is 15 amino acids. The V and J ends lost 1 base and 4 bases respectively, with 13 bases between them. The CDR3 nucleotides are TGTGCCAGCAGCCAAGTTAGGGGAGAAGCCTATGGCTACACCTTC. Its translation is CASSQVRGEAYGYTF.